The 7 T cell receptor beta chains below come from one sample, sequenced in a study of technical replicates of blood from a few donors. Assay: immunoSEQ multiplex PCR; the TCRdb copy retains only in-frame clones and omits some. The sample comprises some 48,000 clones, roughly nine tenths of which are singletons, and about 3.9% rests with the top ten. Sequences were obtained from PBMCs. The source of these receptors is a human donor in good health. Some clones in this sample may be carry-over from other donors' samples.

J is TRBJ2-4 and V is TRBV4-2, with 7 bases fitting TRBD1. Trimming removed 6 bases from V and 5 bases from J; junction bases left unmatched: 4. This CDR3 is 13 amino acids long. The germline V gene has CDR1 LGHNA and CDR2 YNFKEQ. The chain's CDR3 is CASRDTGENIQYF. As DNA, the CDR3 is TGTGCCAGCAGGGATACAGGGGAAAACATTCAGTACTTC.

The CDR3 DNA reads as TGTGCCAGCAGTGATTACGGGACAGGGAGGAGGAACACTGAAGCTTTCTTT. Its protein is CASSDYGTGRRNTEAFF. This sequence joins TRBV27 and TRBJ1-1; TRBD1 matches at 9 bases. The V gene's germline CDR1 is MNHEY and CDR2 SMNVEV (reference sequence). The ends lost 5 bases at V and 1 base at J; junction bases unmatched: 11. This CDR3 spans 17 amino acids.

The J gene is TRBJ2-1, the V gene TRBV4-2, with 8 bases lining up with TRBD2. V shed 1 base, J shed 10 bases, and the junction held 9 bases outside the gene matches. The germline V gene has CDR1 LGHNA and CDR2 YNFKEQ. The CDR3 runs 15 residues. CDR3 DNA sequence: TGTGCCAGCAGCCAAGTATTGTTAGCGGGATCGGAGCAGTTCTTC. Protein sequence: CASSQVLLAGSEQFF.

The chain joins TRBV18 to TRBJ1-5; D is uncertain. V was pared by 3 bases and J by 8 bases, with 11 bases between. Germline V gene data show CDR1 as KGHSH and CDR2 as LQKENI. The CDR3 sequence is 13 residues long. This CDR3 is CASSPREVEPQHF. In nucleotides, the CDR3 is TGTGCCAGCTCACCCAGAGAGGTGGAGCCCCAGCATTTT. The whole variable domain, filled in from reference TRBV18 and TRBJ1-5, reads NAGVMQNPRHLVRRRGQEARLRCSPMKGHSHVYWYRQLPEEGLKFMVYLQKENIIDESGMPKERFSAEFPKEGPSILRIQQVVRGDSAAYFCASSPREVEPQHFGDGTRLSIL.

CDR3 region: CASSLQGAGTDTQYF. CDR3 DNA: TGCGCCAGCAGCTTACAGGGGGCAGGCACAGATACGCAGTATTTT. The rearrangement uses TRBV5-1 and TRBJ2-3; the match to TRBD1 covers 9 bases. The CDR3 loop spans 15 amino acids. CDR1 and CDR2 from the germline V gene are SGHRS and YFSETQ. The V segment lost 2 bases and the J segment 1 base; nucleotides outside the gene matches: 2.

The CDR3 sequence: CASSLGDRNRGYEQYF. The CDR3 DNA is TGTGCCAGCAGCTTGGGGGATCGGAACAGGGGCTACGAGCAGTACTTC. V usage is TRBV5-6 and J usage is TRBJ2-7; TRBD1 matches 7 bases. The V gene end was trimmed by 0 bases and the J gene end by 3 bases; junction bases not matched to a gene: 9. Germline V gene data show CDR1 as SGHDT and CDR2 as YYEEEE. This CDR3 spans 16 amino acids.

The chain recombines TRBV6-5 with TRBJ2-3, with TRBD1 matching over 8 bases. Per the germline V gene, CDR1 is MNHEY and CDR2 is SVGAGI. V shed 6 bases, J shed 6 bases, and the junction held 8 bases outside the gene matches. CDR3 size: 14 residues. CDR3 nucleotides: TGTGCCAGCAGCCCCCGGACAGGGTTGGATACGCAGTATTTT. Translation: CASSPRTGLDTQYF.